The 9 T cell receptor beta chains below come from one sample, sequenced in a study of shared clonotypes between healthy human individuals. Clones were read by immunoSEQ multiplex PCR, and TCRdb kept only the in-frame ones, dropping some. The data hold 740,000 or so clones, with 73% observed a single time. The sequencing input was memory CD4+ T cells sorted from blood. Subset denoted: CD45RA-negative fraction. Every receptor here comes from a woman under 40 in good health.

A few counts support this clone. This sequence joins TRBV7-9 and TRBJ2-5; D remains unclear. The CDR3 is made up of 13 amino acids. Between the trimmed V and J ends, which lost 5 bases and 4 bases, there was a span of 11 bases. Germline loops: CDR1 SEHNR, CDR2 FQNEAQ (reference sequence). CDR3 loop: CASSLNTGETQYF. The CDR3, as DNA: TGTGCCAGCAGCCTCAACACGGGAGAGACCCAGTACTTC. Variable domain in full (rest from reference TRBV7-9 and TRBJ2-5): DTGVSQNPRHKITKRGQNVTFRCDPISEHNRLYWYRQTLGQGPEFLTYFQNEAQLEKSRLLSDRFSAERPKGSFSTLEIQRTEQGDSAMYLCASSLNTGETQYFGPGTRLLVL.

The gene calls are TRBV5-1 and TRBJ2-7, with 7 bases identical to TRBD2. The CDR3 runs to 16 residues. V gave up 4 bases and J gave up 7 bases; unmatched junction bases: 17. Germline V gives CDR1 SGHRS, CDR2 YFSETQ. The chain's CDR3 is CASSPAGGSLLVEQYF. CDR3 bases: TGCGCCAGCAGCCCCGCCGGGGGGAGCCTGCTTGTTGAGCAGTACTTC.

A few counts support this clone. The chain combines TRBV11-1 with TRBJ2-1, with D maybe TRBD2 (5 bases). V was shortened by 0 bases and J by 9 bases, with 9 bases between the two germline ends. From germline, CDR1 is SGHAT and CDR2 FQDESV (reference sequence). CDR3 size: 13 residues. The CDR3 DNA sequence: TGTGCCAGCAGCTTAGCGTGGAGCGGTGAGCAGTTCTTC. Translated: CASSLAWSGEQFF.

The rearrangement joins TRBV7-8 to TRBJ1-5; no reliable D call. The CDR3 is 13 residues long. Germline V CDR1 and CDR2: SGHVS, FQNEAQ. V was cut by 0 bases and J by 7 bases, with 7 bases left in between. The CDR3 bases are TGTGCCAGCAGCTTAGCGATGGGGCAGCCCCAGCATTTT. This gives the protein CASSLAMGQPQHF. The full variable domain, in which reference TRBV7-8 and TRBJ1-5 provide the parts outside the CDR3, is GAGVSQSPRYKVAKRGQDVALRCDPISGHVSLFWYQQALGQGPEFLTYFQNEAQLDKSGLPSDRFFAERPEGSVSTLKIQRTQQEDSAVYLCASSLAMGQPQHFGDGTRLSIL.

This clone was detected once. This sequence joins TRBV30 and TRBJ2-7, with TRBD2 matching 12 bases. Germline loops: CDR1 GTSNPN, CDR2 SVGIG (reference sequence). The CDR3 is 16 residues long. Trimming took 2 bases from V and 7 from J; bases not matched to a gene: 12. The CDR3 is CAWSKTSGSGYDEQYF. The CDR3 DNA reads as TGTGCCTGGAGTAAGACTAGCGGGAGTGGTTATGATGAGCAGTACTTC.

The chain carries TRBV4-1 and TRBJ1-5; D call uncertain. The V end lost 2 bases, the J end lost 6 bases, and 20 bases lay between the germline ends. Germline V gives CDR1 MGHRA, CDR2 YSYEKL. This CDR3 region has 17 residues. This chain's CDR3 is CASSQPLAAGLGQPQHF. In DNA form, the CDR3 reads TGCGCCAGCAGCCAACCTCTCGCGGCCGGGTTGGGTCAGCCCCAGCATTTT.

This clone was counted only a few times. In DNA form, the CDR3 reads TGTGCCAGCACTCCTCAGCTAGCCTCAGTCAACGAGCAGTACTTC. It translates to CASTPQLASVNEQYF. The gene calls are TRBV2 and TRBJ2-7; perhaps TRBD2 as D (5 bases). Trimming stripped 7 bases from V and 5 bases from J, with 21 bases between. Germline V CDR1 and CDR2: SNHLY, FYNNEI. This CDR3 has 15 amino acids.

Of note for this clone: The same CDR3 can be traced to other DNA sequences in this sample. The CDR3 coding sequence is TGCGCCAGCAGCCCGGGACAGCCGTTCACTGAAGCTTTCTTT. Translation: CASSPGQPFTEAFF. This chain joins TRBV5-1 and TRBJ1-1; 7 bases map to TRBD1. Trimming at V came to 4 bases and at J to 4 bases, leaving 7 bases not matched to a gene. CDR3 length: 14 amino acids. Germline V gene data show CDR1 as SGHRS and CDR2 as YFSETQ.

V usage is TRBV7-9 and J usage is TRBJ2-7; D could derive from TRBD1 or TRBD2 (5 bases each). This CDR3 comprises 13 residues. Germline V gives CDR1 SEHNR, CDR2 FQNEAQ (reference sequence). V was trimmed by 3 bases and J by 12 bases, leaving 18 bases between them. The CDR3 coding sequence is TGTGCCAGCAGCTTTTTTGGGGGACCCTTGGGGTACTTC. Translation: CASSFFGGPLGYF.